The entry that follows covers one T cell receptor beta chain sequence. Its antigen is not known. This entry is derived from a study of shared clonotypes between healthy human individuals. Overall study findings and caveats: For naive CD4 cells, around 5% of clonotypes were shared across a handful of donors. Only blood underwent sampling, and tissue repertoires likely differ.

Only in-frame clones appear in the TCRdb table, and some are missing; sequencing was by immunoSEQ multiplex PCR. This sample has roughly 2,300,000 clones, with 80% to 95% found just once. Trimming stripped 6 bases from V and 8 bases from J, with 10 bases between. The CDR3 runs to 12 residues. Germline CDR1 is MGHDK and CDR2 is SYGVNS. This chain connects TRBV25-1 to TRBJ2-2; a weak D match, TRBD1 (5 bases). Sequencing input: naive CD4+ T cells from PBMCs. This sample's subset: CD45RA+ positively selected. The sequence was obtained from a man in his late teens or twenties in good health. Some clones in this sample may be carry-over from other donors' samples. The DNA for the CDR3 is TGTGCCAGCAGCAAAGGGGCGGGGGAGCTGTTTTTT. This sequence encodes CASSKGAGELFF.